These T cell receptor beta chains were read from a single sample in a study of blood T cell repertoires in COVID-19. Repertoires were generated with immunoSEQ multiplex PCR, while TCRdb's copy carries only in-frame clones and drops some. Here the sample spans about 89,000 clones, around three quarters being singletons. Sequenced sample: peripheral blood. The receptors here all came from a woman older than 75 with acute or convalescent COVID-19. The CDR3 runs from the conserved cysteine through the conserved F or W. A D gene is named only where the DNA matches it firmly. Part of the rows lack a size; the others show once, few, many or a class for expanded clones.

v_gene	d_gene	len	abundance	j_gene	CDR3aa	CDR3nt
TRBV5-4	-	17	-	TRBJ1-3	CASSKGGRTISGNTIYF	TGTGCCAGCAGCAAAGGTGGCAGGACTATCTCTGGAAACACCATATATTTT
TRBV20-1	-	11	-	TRBJ2-5	CSAYREQTQYF	TGCAGTGCTTACAGGGAGCAGACCCAGTACTTC
TRBV19	-	16	-	TRBJ1-4	CASNPPGAGDSEKLFF	TGTGCCAGTAACCCCCCTGGGGCAGGGGATTCGGAAAAACTGTTTTTT
TRBV7-9	-	15	-	TRBJ2-5	CASSLDYRGGKTQYF	TGTGCCAGCAGCCTTGACTACAGGGGGGGAAAGACCCAGTACTTC
TRBV3-1/TRBV3-2	-	15	-	TRBJ2-5	CASSHPGTNQETQYF	TGTGCCAGCAGCCATCCCGGGACAAACCAAGAGACCCAGTACTTC
TRBV19	-	16	-	TRBJ1-5	CASSVEGGYSNQPQHF	TGTGCCAGTAGTGTGGAGGGAGGGTATAGCAATCAGCCCCAGCATTTT
TRBV2	-	14	-	TRBJ2-7	CASSDAGRRYEQYF	TGTGCCAGCAGCGACGCGGGACGGCGCTACGAGCAGTACTTC
TRBV2	-	14	-	TRBJ1-2	CASSVEQGNYGYTF	TGTGCCAGCAGTGTCGAGCAGGGGAACTATGGCTACACCTTC
TRBV5-1	TRBD1	16	-	TRBJ1-1	CASSSHRGGMNTEAFF	TGCGCCAGCAGCTCCCACAGGGGGGGTATGAACACTGAAGCTTTCTTT
TRBV28	TRBD2	15	few	TRBJ2-1	CASSLLAGGPVEQFF	TGTGCCAGCAGTTTACTGGCGGGAGGGCCGGTTGAGCAGTTCTTC
TRBV5-1	TRBD2	15	-	TRBJ2-1	CASSPGSGGYNEQFF	TGCGCCAGCAGCCCAGGTAGCGGGGGATACAATGAGCAGTTCTTC
TRBV11-1	-	12	-	TRBJ1-1	CASSLDRIEAFF	TGTGCCAGCAGCCTGGACAGAATTGAAGCTTTCTTT
TRBV5-1	-	13	once	TRBJ1-1	CASSFAGNTEAFF	TGCGCCAGCAGCTTTGCGGGGAACACTGAAGCTTTCTTT
TRBV7-2	-	13	few	TRBJ1-2	CASSPEANYGYTF	TGTGCCAGCAGTCCAGAAGCTAACTATGGCTACACCTTC
TRBV15	TRBD1	15	-	TRBJ2-3	CATSSRDRGRDTQYF	TGTGCCACCAGCAGCCGCGACAGGGGGCGGGATACGCAGTATTTT
TRBV2	-	13	-	TRBJ2-3	CASKLAYTDTQYF	TGTGCCAGCAAACTAGCTTACACAGATACGCAGTATTTT
TRBV5-5	TRBD2	18	-	TRBJ2-5	CASSSGLAGGPGRETQYF	TGTGCCAGCAGCTCGGGACTAGCGGGGGGGCCCGGTAGAGAGACCCAGTACTTC
TRBV29-1	TRBD1	15	-	TRBJ1-1	CSVGGIQGAVTEAFF	TGCAGCGTTGGAGGGATACAGGGGGCGGTCACTGAAGCTTTCTTT
TRBV7-9	TRBD1	17	few	TRBJ2-3	CASSLERFTGAEDTQYF	TGTGCCAGCAGCTTAGAACGGTTCACAGGGGCAGAAGATACGCAGTATTTT
TRBV19	TRBD2	20	once	TRBJ2-7	CASSIRAGGSASGRRNEQYF	TGTGCCAGTAGTATACGGGCAGGGGGCTCGGCTAGCGGGAGGCGAAACGAGCAGTACTTC
TRBV19	-	14	-	TRBJ2-4	CASSIGSGGDIQYF	TGTGCCAGTAGTATAGGGTCAGGCGGGGACATTCAGTACTTC
TRBV11-2	-	12	-	TRBJ2-7	CASSETGYEQYF	TGTGCCAGCAGCGAAACAGGGTACGAGCAGTACTTC
TRBV5-1	-	15	-	TRBJ1-1	CASRAAPFAGTEAFF	TGCGCCAGCAGGGCAGCCCCGTTTGCGGGCACTGAAGCTTTCTTT
TRBV3-1/TRBV3-2	-	13	-	TRBJ2-5	CASSQTNKETQYF	TGTGCCAGCAGCCAAACAAACAAAGAGACCCAGTACTTC
TRBV3-1/TRBV3-2	-	14	few	TRBJ2-7	CASSPRRASYEQYF	TGTGCCAGCAGCCCCCGCAGGGCGAGCTACGAGCAGTACTTC
TRBV6-5	-	15	-	TRBJ1-5	CASSPPGGRNQPQHF	TGTGCCAGCAGTCCCCCGGGTGGAAGGAATCAGCCCCAGCATTTT
TRBV5-1	TRBD1	13	-	TRBJ1-2	CASGPGQGGGYTF	TGCGCCAGCGGACCCGGACAGGGCGGAGGCTACACCTTC
TRBV30	TRBD2	15	-	TRBJ2-5	CAWSVRGEGQETQYF	TGTGCCTGGAGTGTACGGGGGGAAGGTCAAGAGACCCAGTACTTC
TRBV30	-	13	-	TRBJ2-1	CAGNRVPYNEQFF	TGTGCCGGAAACAGGGTCCCCTACAATGAGCAGTTCTTC
TRBV19	-	13	-	TRBJ2-7	CASSSGTAYEQYF	TGTGCCAGTAGTAGCGGGACAGCCTACGAGCAGTACTTC
TRBV30	TRBD1	14	-	TRBJ2-7	CAWSAKGQTYEQYF	TGTGCCTGGAGTGCCAAGGGACAGACCTACGAGCAGTACTTC
TRBV2	TRBD1	14	-	TRBJ2-5	CASNVGTAQETQYF	TGTGCCAGCAACGTAGGGACAGCTCAAGAGACCCAGTACTTC
TRBV29-1	TRBD2	15	-	TRBJ2-3	CSVVGSGLASDTQYF	TGCAGCGTTGTCGGTTCGGGACTAGCATCAGATACGCAGTATTTT
TRBV5-4	TRBD1	17	-	TRBJ2-1	CASSLGPGQGRRNEQFF	TGTGCCAGCAGCTTGGGACCGGGACAGGGGCGCCGTAATGAGCAGTTCTTC
TRBV11-2	TRBD1	15	-	TRBJ1-2	CASSSRDRGNYGYTF	TGTGCCAGCAGCTCTCGGGACAGGGGAAACTATGGCTACACCTTC
TRBV30	TRBD1	16	-	TRBJ1-5	CAWSPSDRGGNQPQHF	TGTGCCTGGAGTCCATCGGACAGGGGTGGCAATCAGCCCCAGCATTTT
TRBV5-1	TRBD2	13	-	TRBJ2-3	CAASSGGTDTQYF	TGCGCCGCCTCGAGCGGGGGGACAGATACGCAGTATTTT
TRBV10-3	-	14	medium-sized	TRBJ1-2	CAISLAGTNYGYTF	TGTGCCATCAGTTTGGCGGGGACTAACTATGGCTACACCTTC
TRBV2	TRBD2	16	once	TRBJ2-5	CASSEEVAGGRETQYF	TGTGCCAGCAGTGAAGAGGTTGCGGGAGGGCGGGAGACCCAGTACTTC
TRBV5-6	-	13	-	TRBJ2-3	CASSSLSGDTQYF	TGTGCCAGCAGCAGTCTAAGCGGAGATACGCAGTATTTT
TRBV12-3/TRBV12-4	-	13	-	TRBJ2-1	CASSLTSYNEQFF	TGTGCCAGCAGTTTGACTAGCTACAATGAGCAGTTCTTC
TRBV27	TRBD2	14	-	TRBJ2-5	CASSSVGLAGTQYF	TGTGCCAGCAGTTCGGTAGGACTAGCGGGGACCCAGTACTTC
TRBV3-1/TRBV3-2	TRBD1	15	-	TRBJ2-7	CASSHLGQRSYEQYF	TGTGCCAGCAGCCACCTGGGACAGAGGTCCTACGAGCAGTACTTC
TRBV2	-	15	-	TRBJ1-3	CASSQRWSSGNTIYF	TGTGCCAGCAGCCAGAGGTGGAGCTCTGGAAACACCATATATTTT
TRBV10-3	TRBD1	12	-	TRBJ2-5	CAIDRGGETQYF	TGTGCCATCGACAGGGGGGGGGAGACCCAGTACTTC
TRBV2	TRBD2	15	-	TRBJ2-7	CASSRLAGTNYEQYF	TGTGCCAGCAGTAGACTAGCGGGGACGAACTACGAGCAGTACTTC
TRBV9	TRBD1	15	few	TRBJ1-2	CASSPTTGANYGYTF	TGTGCCAGCAGCCCGACGACAGGGGCTAACTATGGCTACACCTTC
TRBV19	TRBD1	15	few	TRBJ1-4	CASSIGTGLREKLFF	TGTGCCAGTAGTATAGGGACAGGCCTTCGTGAAAAACTGTTTTTT
TRBV6-6	-	15	-	TRBJ2-2	CASRGPGVNTGELFF	TGTGCCAGCAGAGGCCCAGGGGTGAACACCGGGGAGCTGTTTTTT
TRBV11-1	-	13	-	TRBJ2-4	CASSLPGVAIQYF	TGTGCCAGCAGCTTGCCAGGGGTAGCCATTCAGTACTTC
TRBV7-6	TRBD2	17	-	TRBJ2-5	CASSSGLAGGPLLTQYF	TGTGCCAGCAGCTCCGGACTAGCGGGGGGGCCGTTGCTGACCCAGTACTTC
TRBV5-1	TRBD2	16	-	TRBJ2-1	CASSQGSSGRLNEQFF	TGCGCCAGCAGCCAGGGATCTAGCGGGAGGCTCAATGAGCAGTTCTTC
TRBV27	TRBD2	21	once	TRBJ2-1	CASSFRLRVSASGRTYNEQFF	TGTGCCAGCAGTTTCCGTTTGCGGGTTTCTGCTAGCGGGAGGACTTACAATGAGCAGTTCTTC
TRBV2	-	15	-	TRBJ1-4	CASSEIRGTNEKLFF	TGTGCCAGCAGTGAGATAAGAGGAACTAATGAAAAACTGTTTTTT
TRBV27	TRBD1	15	-	TRBJ1-5	CASSLVGQGRQPQHF	TGTGCCAGCAGTTTGGTTGGACAGGGACGGCAGCCCCAGCATTTT